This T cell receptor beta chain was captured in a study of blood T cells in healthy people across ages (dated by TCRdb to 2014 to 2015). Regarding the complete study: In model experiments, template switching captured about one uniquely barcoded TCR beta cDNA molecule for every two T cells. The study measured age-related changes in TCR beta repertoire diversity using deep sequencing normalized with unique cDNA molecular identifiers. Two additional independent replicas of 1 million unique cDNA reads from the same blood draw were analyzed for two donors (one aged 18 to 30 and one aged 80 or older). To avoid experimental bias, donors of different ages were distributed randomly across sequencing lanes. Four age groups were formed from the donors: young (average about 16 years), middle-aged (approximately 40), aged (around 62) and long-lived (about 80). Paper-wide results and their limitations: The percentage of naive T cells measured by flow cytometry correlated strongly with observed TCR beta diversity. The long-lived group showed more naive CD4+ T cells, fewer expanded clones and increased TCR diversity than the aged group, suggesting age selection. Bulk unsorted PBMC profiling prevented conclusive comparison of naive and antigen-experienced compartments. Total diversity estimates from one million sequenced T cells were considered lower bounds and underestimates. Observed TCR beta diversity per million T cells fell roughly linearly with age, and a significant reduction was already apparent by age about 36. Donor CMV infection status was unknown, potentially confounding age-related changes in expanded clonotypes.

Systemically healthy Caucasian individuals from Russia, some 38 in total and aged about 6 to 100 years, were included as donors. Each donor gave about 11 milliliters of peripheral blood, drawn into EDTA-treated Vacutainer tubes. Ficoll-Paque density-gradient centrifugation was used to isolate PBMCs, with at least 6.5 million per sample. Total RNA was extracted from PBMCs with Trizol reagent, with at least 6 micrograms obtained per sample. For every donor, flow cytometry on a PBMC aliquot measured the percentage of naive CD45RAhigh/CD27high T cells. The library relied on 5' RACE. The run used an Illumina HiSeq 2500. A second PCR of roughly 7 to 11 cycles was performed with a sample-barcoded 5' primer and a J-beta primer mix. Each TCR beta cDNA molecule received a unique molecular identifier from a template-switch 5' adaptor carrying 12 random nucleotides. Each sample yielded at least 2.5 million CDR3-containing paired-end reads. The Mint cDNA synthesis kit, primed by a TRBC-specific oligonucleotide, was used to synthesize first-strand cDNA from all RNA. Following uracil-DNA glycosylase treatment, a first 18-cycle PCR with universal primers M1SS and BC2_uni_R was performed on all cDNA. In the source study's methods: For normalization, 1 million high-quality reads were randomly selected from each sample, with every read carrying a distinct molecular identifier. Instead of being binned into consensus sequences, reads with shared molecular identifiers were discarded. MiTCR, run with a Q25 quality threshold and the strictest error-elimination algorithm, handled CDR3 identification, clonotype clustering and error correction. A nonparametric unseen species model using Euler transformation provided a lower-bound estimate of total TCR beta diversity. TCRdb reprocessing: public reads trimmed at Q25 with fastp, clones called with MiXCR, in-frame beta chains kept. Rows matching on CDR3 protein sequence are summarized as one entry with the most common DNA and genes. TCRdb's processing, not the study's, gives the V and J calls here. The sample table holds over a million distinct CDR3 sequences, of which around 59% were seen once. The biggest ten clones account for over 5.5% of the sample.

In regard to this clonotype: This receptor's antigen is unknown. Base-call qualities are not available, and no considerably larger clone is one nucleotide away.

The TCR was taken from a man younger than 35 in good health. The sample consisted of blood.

In nucleotides, the sequence is TGTGCCGCAACTAGCGGGAGCCATCAGTACTTC. This translates into CAATSGSHQYF. The chain links TRBV27 with TRBJ2-5, and TRBD2 matches 11 of the central bases. There are 11 amino acids in the CDR3, from cysteine to phenylalanine inclusive. Only the CDR3 region is kept as DNA, spanning 33 bases read in frame from base 1. The germline V gene (reference sequence) sets CDR1 to MNHEY and CDR2 to SMNVEV. V loses 11 bases at its end and J loses 11 bases; junction bases beyond the gene matches: 7.